This T cell receptor beta chain derives from a study of blood T cells in healthy people across ages. Across the study: When template switching was applied, about one barcoded beta molecule was captured per two T cells.

Trimming removed 5 bases from V and 6 bases from J; junction bases left unmatched: 13. Germline lookup yields CDR1 DFQATT and CDR2 SNEGSKA (reference sequence). CDR3 length equals 16 residues. There are a few counts of this clonotype. A second PCR, run for about 7 to 11 cycles, used a sample-barcoded 5' primer plus a J-beta primer mix. TCRdb reanalysed the 5' RACE reads using MiXCR and keeps one entry per CDR3 protein. The profile shows roughly 730,000 distinct CDR3 sequences, roughly three fifths of them singletons. This rearrangement joins TRBV20-1 to TRBJ1-6; 7 positions agree with TRBD1. This clonotype was sampled from a middle-aged man in good health. The sample consisted of blood. The CDR3 protein is CSALPNRGTVNSPLHF. In nucleotides, the CDR3 is TGCAGTGCTCTTCCGAATAGGGGGACAGTTAATTCACCCCTCCACTTT.